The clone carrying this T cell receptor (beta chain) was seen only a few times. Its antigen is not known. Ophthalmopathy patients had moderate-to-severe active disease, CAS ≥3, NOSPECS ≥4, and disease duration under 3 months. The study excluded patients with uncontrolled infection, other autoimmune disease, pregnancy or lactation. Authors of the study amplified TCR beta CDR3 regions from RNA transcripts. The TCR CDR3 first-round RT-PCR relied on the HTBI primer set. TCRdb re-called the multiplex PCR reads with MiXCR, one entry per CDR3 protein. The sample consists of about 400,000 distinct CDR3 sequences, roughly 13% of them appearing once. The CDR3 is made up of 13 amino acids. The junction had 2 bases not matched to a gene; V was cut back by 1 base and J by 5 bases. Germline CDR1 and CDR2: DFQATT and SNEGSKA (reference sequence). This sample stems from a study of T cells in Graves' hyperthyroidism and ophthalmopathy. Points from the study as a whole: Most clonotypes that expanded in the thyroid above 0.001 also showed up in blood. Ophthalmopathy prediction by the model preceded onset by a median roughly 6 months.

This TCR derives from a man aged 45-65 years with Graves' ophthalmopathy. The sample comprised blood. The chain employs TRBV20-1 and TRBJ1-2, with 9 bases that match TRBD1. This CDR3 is CSARADRGYGYTF. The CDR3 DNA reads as TGCAGTGCTAGAGCGGACAGGGGATATGGCTACACCTTC.